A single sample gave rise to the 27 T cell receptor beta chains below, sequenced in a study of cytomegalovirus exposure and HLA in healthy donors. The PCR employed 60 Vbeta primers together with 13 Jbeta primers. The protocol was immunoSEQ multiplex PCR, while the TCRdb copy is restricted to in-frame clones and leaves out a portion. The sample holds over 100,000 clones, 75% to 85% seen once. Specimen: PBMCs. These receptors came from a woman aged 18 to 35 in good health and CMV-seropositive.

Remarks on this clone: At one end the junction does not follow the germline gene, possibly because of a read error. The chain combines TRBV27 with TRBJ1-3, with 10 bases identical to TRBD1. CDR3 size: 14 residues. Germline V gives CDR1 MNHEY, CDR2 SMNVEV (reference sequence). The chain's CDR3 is CASTPTGGRKTIYF. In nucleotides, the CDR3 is TGTGCCAGCACCCCGACAGGGGGCCGAAAGACCATATATTTT.

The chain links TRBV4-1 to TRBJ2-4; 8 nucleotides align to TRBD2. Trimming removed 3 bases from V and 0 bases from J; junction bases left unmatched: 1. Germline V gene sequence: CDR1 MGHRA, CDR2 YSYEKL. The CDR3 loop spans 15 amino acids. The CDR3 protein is CASSQSGRAKNIQYF. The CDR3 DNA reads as TGCGCCAGCAGCCAGAGCGGGAGAGCCAAAAACATTCAGTACTTC.

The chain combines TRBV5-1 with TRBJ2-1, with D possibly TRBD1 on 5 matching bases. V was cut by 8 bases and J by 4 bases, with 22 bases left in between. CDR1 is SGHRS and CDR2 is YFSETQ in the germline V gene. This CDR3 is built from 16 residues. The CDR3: CASSRMLGVGYNEQFF. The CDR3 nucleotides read TGCGCCAGTTCGAGAATGCTAGGGGTCGGTTACAATGAGCAGTTCTTC. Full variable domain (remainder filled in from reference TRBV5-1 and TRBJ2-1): KAGVTQTPRYLIKTRGQQVTLSCSPISGHRSVSWYQQTPGQGLQFLFEYFSETQRNKGNFPGRFSGRQFSNSRSEMNVSTLELGDSALYLCASSRMLGVGYNEQFFGPGTRLTVL.

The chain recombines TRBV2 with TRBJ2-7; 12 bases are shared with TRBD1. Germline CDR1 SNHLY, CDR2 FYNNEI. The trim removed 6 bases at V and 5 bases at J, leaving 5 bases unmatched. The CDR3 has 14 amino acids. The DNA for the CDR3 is TGTGCCAGCAGCACGGGACAGGGGGCGAACGAGCAGTACTTC. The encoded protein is CASSTGQGANEQYF.

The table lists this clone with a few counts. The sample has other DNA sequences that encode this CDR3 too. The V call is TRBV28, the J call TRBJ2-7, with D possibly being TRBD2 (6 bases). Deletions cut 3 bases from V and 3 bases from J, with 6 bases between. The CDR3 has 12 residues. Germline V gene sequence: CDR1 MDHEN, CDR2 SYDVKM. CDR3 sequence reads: CASSLRGYEQYF. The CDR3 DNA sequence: TGTGCCAGCAGTTTGCGGGGCTACGAGCAGTACTTC.

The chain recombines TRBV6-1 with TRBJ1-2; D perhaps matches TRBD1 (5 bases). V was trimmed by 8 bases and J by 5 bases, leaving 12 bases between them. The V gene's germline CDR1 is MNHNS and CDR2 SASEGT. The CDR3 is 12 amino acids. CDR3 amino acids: CASSPEGYGYTF. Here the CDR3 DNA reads TGTGCCAGCTCCCCGGAGGGGTATGGCTACACCTTC.

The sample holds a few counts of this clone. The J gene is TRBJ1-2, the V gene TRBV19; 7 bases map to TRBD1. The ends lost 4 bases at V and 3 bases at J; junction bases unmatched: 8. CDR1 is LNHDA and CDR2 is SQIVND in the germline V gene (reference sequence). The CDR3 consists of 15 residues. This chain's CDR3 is CASSSDRVSYYGYTF. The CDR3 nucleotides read TGTGCCAGTAGTAGTGACAGGGTCAGTTACTATGGCTACACCTTC.

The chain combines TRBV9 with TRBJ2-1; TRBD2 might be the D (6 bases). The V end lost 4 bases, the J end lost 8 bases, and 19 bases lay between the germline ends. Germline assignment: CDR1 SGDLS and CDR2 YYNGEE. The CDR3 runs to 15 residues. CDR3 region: CASSNLRDWGDEQFF. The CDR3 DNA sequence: TGTGCCAGCAGCAACCTCCGGGACTGGGGCGATGAGCAGTTCTTC.

The chain's CDR3 is CAISAVLAGGGSTDTQYF. The CDR3 region has the DNA TGTGCCATCAGTGCTGTACTAGCGGGAGGTGGGTCAACAGATACGCAGTATTTT. V is TRBV10-3 and J is TRBJ2-3; 12 bases match TRBD2. CDR3 length equals 18 residues. The V segment lost 4 bases and the J segment 3 bases; nucleotides outside the gene matches: 11. Germline V gene data show CDR1 as ENHRY and CDR2 as SYGVKD.

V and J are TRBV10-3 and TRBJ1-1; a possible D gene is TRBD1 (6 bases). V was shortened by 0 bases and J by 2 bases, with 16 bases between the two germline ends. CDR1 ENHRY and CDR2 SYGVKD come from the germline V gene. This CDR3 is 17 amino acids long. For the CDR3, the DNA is TGTGCCATCAGTGAGTCGAGTATGGGACAACTAAACACTGAAGCTTTCTTT. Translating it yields CAISESSMGQLNTEAFF.

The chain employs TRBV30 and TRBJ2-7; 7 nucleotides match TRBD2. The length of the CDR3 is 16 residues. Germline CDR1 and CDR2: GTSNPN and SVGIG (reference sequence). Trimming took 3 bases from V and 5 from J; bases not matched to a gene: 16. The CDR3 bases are TGTGCCTGGAGCTCCGCGGGGTTGCGCGGGAGTGACGAGCAGTACTTC. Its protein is CAWSSAGLRGSDEQYF.

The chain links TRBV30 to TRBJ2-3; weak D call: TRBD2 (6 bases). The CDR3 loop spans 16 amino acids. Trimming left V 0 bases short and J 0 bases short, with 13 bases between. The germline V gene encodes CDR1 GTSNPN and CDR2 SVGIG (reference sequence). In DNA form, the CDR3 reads TGTGCCTGGAGTGTACGGCCGGGACTGAGCACAGATACGCAGTATTTT. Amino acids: CAWSVRPGLSTDTQYF.

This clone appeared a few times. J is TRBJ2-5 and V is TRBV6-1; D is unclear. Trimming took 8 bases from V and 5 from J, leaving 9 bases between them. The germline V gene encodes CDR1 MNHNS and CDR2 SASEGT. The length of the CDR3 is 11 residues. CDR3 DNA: TGTGCCAGCGCGGTATGGGAGACCCAGTACTTC. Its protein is CASAVWETQYF.

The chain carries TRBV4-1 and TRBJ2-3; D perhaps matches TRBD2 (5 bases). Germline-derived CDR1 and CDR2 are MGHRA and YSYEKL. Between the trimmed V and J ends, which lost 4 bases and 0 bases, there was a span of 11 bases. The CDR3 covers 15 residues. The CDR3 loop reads CASSPAGLSTDTQYF. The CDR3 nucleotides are TGCGCCAGCAGCCCGGCAGGACTTAGCACAGATACGCAGTATTTT.

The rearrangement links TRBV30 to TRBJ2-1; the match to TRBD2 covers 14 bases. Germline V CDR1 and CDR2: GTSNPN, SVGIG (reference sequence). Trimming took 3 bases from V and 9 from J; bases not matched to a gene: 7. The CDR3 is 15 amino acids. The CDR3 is CAWRGLAGEGSEQFF. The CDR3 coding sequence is TGTGCCTGGAGGGGACTAGCGGGAGAGGGCAGTGAGCAGTTCTTC.

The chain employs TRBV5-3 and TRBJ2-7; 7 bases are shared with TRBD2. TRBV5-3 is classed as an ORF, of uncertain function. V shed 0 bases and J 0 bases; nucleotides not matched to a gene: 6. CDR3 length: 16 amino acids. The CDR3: CARSLAPAGNSYEQYF. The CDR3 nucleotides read TGTGCCAGAAGCTTGGCCCCAGCGGGGAACTCCTACGAGCAGTACTTC.

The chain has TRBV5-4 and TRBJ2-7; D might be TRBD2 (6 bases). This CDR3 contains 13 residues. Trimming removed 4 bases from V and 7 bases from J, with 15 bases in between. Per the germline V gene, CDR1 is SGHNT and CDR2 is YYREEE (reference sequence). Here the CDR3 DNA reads TGTGCCAGCAGCGATACTAGCCCGGGGGAGCAGTACTTC. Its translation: CASSDTSPGEQYF.

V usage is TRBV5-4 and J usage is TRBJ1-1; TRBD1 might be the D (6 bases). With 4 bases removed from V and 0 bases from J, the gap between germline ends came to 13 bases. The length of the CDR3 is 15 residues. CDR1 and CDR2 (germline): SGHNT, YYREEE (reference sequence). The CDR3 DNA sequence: TGTGCCAGCAGCGCCCGACAGGCAATGAACACTGAAGCTTTCTTT. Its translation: CASSARQAMNTEAFF. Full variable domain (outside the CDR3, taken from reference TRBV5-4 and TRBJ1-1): ETGVTQSPTHLIKTRGQQVTLRCSSQSGHNTVSWYQQALGQGPQFIFQYYREEENGRGNFPPRFSGLQFPNYSSELNVNALELDDSALYLCASSARQAMNTEAFFGQGTRLTVV.

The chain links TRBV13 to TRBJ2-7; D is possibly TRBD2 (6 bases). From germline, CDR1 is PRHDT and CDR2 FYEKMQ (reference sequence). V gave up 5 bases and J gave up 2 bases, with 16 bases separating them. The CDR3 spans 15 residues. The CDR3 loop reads CASSPPDGRTYEQYF. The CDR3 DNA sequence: TGTGCCAGCAGCCCCCCGGACGGGAGAACCTACGAGCAGTACTTC.

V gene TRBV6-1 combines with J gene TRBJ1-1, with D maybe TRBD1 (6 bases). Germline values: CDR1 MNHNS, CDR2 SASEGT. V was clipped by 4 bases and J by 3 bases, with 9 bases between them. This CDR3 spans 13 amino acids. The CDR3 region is CASSGRGDTEAFF. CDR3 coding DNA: TGTGCCAGCAGTGGCAGGGGTGACACTGAAGCTTTCTTT.

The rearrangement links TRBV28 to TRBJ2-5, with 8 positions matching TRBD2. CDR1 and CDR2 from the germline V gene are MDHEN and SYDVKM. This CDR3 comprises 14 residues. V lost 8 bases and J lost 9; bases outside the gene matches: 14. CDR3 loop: CASRSGGGLPAQYF. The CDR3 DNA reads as TGTGCCAGCCGCTCGGGAGGGGGACTGCCGGCCCAGTACTTC.

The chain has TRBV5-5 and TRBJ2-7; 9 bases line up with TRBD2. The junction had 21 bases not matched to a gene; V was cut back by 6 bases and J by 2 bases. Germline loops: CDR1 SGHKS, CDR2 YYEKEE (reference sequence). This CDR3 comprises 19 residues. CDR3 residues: CASIGEAWGMGGRAYEQYF. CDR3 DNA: TGTGCCAGCATCGGGGAGGCCTGGGGGATGGGCGGGAGGGCCTACGAGCAGTACTTC.

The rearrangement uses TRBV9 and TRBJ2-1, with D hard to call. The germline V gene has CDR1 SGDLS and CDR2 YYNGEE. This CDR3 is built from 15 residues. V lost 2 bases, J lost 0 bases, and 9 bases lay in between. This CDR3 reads CASSVELSSYNEQFF. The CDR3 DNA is TGTGCCAGCAGCGTCGAGCTGAGCTCCTACAATGAGCAGTTCTTC. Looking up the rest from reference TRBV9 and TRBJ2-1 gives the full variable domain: DSGVTQTPKHLITATGQRVTLRCSPRSGDLSVYWYQQSLDQGLQFLIQYYNGEERAKGNILERFSAQQFPDLHSELNLSSLELGDSALYFCASSVELSSYNEQFFGPGTRLTVL.

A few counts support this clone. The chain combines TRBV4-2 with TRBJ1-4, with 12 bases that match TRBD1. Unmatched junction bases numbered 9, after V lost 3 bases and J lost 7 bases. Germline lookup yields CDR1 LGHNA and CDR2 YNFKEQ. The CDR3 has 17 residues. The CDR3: CASSHPGTGGGGEKLFF. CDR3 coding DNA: TGTGCCAGCAGCCACCCCGGGACAGGGGGCGGAGGTGAAAAACTGTTTTTT.

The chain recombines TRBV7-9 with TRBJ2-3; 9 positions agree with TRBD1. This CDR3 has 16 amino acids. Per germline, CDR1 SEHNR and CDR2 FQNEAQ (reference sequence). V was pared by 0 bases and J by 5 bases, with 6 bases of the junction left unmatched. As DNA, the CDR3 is TGTGCCAGCAGCTTAGCTGGACAGGGACAGGGAGATACGCAGTATTTT. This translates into CASSLAGQGQGDTQYF.

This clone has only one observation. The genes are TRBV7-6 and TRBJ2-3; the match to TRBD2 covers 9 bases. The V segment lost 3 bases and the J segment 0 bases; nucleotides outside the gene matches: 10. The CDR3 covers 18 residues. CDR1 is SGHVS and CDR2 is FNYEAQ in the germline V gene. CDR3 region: CASSLRGGRERSTDTQYF. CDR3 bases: TGTGCCAGCAGCTTGCGGGGGGGGCGGGAGCGGAGCACAGATACGCAGTATTTT.

Written as DNA, the CDR3 is TGTGCCATCAGTCATGGTCAGTTCAACACTGAAGCTTTCTTT. It specifies CAISHGQFNTEAFF. The gene calls are TRBV10-3 and TRBJ1-1; no reliable D call. This CDR3 region has 14 residues. The V end was cut by 5 bases, the J end by 2 bases, with 12 bases between. Germline CDR1 ENHRY, CDR2 SYGVKD.